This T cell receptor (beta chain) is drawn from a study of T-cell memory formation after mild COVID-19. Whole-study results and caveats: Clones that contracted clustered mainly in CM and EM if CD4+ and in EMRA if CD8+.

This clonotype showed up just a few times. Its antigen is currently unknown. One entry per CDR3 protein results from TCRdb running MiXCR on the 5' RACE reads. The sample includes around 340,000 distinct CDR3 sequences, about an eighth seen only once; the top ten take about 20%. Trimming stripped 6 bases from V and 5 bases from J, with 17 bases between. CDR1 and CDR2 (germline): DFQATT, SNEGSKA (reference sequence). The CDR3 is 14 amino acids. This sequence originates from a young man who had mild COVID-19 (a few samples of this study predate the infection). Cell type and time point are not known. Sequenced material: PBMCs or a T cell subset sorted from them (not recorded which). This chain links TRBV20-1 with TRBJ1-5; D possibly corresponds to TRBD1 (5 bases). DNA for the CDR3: TGCAGTGCGGAAAAGCAGGGATCCTATCAGCCCCAGCATTTT. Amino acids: CSAEKQGSYQPQHF.